Sequencing of this T cell receptor (beta chain) was carried out in a study of blood T cell repertoires in COVID-19. TCRdb's copy holds only in-frame clones and misses some; the assay was immunoSEQ multiplex PCR. The table shows about 200,000 clones, with approximately 85% occurring only once. The ends lost 11 bases at V and 0 bases at J; junction bases unmatched: 4. This CDR3 contains 13 residues. Germline V lookup: CDR1 MRHNA, CDR2 SNTAGT. Sequenced: PBMCs or T cells enriched from blood (not recorded which). This rearrangement joins TRBV6-4 to TRBJ1-5, with 7 positions matching TRBD1. The clonotype comes from a middle-aged man who had recovered from COVID-19. The CDR3 DNA reads as TGTGCCCCCAGGGGGTATAGCAATCAGCCCCAGCATTTT. Translating it yields CAPRGYSNQPQHF.